Each of the 24 T cell receptor beta chains below was sequenced from the same sample in a study of blood T cell repertoires in COVID-19. Using immunoSEQ multiplex PCR, the repertoire was profiled, and TCRdb retains in-frame clones only, with some absent. The sample has about 110,000 clones, 70% to 80% seen once. Material: peripheral blood. Source of these receptors: a human donor with acute or convalescent COVID-19. The donor label of this sample is uncertain.

This chain joins TRBV30 and TRBJ1-2; 10 nucleotides agree with TRBD1. This CDR3 spans 14 amino acids. The germline V gene has CDR1 GTSNPN and CDR2 SVGIG (reference sequence). Trimming at V came to 6 bases and at J to 8 bases, leaving 12 bases not matched to a gene. CDR3 DNA sequence: TGTGCCTGTGCCGCAGGGGACAGGGGTTACGGCTACACCTTC. Translating it yields CACAAGDRGYGYTF.

This chain connects TRBV9 to TRBJ1-3, with D possibly matching TRBD1 (5 bases). CDR3 size: 16 residues. Trimming pared 0 bases from V and 4 bases from J, leaving 14 bases between. In germline, CDR1 is SGDLS, CDR2 YYNGEE. CDR3 sequence (DNA): TGTGCCAGCAGCGTAGGGGCGGGGGTCTCCGGAAACACCATATATTTT. Residues: CASSVGAGVSGNTIYF.

This sequence joins TRBV4-2 and TRBJ2-1, with a tentative D call TRBD1 (5 bases). The V end was cut by 0 bases, the J end by 6 bases, with 18 bases between. This CDR3 spans 17 amino acids. Germline lookup yields CDR1 LGHNA and CDR2 YNFKEQ. The CDR3 spells CASSQEGPLVGPNEQFF. The CDR3 DNA sequence: TGTGCCAGCAGCCAAGAGGGGCCCTTGGTTGGTCCCAATGAGCAGTTCTTC.

This clone has more than one count but fewer than ten. V gene TRBV27 combines with J gene TRBJ1-5, with 8 bases that match TRBD1. CDR1 and CDR2 from the germline V gene are MNHEY and SMNVEV (reference sequence). CDR3 length: 15 amino acids. The J segment lost 4 bases and the V segment lost 5 bases, leaving 7 bases of the junction unmatched. The CDR3 protein is CASSRDRSSNQPQHF. For the CDR3, the DNA is TGTGCCAGCAGTCGGGACAGGTCAAGTAATCAGCCCCAGCATTTT.

This clone was found a few times. The chain has TRBV3-1 (or the pseudogene TRBV3-2) and TRBJ2-2; a weak D match, TRBD2 (6 bases). From germline, CDR1 is LGHDT and CDR2 YNNKEL (reference sequence). Deletions cut 7 bases from V and 6 bases from J, with 18 bases between. This CDR3 has 15 residues. In DNA, the CDR3 is TGTGCCAGCAAATCCCTTTTGTGGGGGGCCGGGGAGCTGTTTTTT. Amino acids: CASKSLLWGAGELFF.

In this sample, this clone turned up once. The chain couples TRBV10-2 to TRBJ2-3; D call uncertain. The CDR3 is made up of 14 amino acids. The germline gives CDR1 WSHSY, CDR2 SAAADI. Trimming cost V 2 bases and J 6 bases, with 12 bases left between them. This CDR3 reads CASSEHIFPDTQYF. DNA of the CDR3: TGCGCCAGCAGTGAGCACATCTTTCCGGATACGCAGTATTTT.

This clone was counted a few times. The J gene is TRBJ1-6, the V gene TRBV30; D ambiguous. Trimming removed 2 bases at V and 11 bases at J, with 13 bases between. Germline V gene data show CDR1 as GTSNPN and CDR2 as SVGIG (reference sequence). CDR3 length equals 13 residues. CDR3 bases: TGTGCCTGGAGTTCGGCAGGTCGCACACCCCTCCACTTT. Translating it yields CAWSSAGRTPLHF.

The rearrangement links TRBV19 to TRBJ2-7; 8 bases are shared with TRBD1. CDR3 length: 14 amino acids. Germline V lookup: CDR1 LNHDA, CDR2 SQIVND (reference sequence). V gave up 5 bases and J gave up 1 base; unmatched junction bases: 4. The CDR3: CASSPGTGSYEQYF. The CDR3 region has the DNA TGTGCCAGTAGTCCCGGGACAGGTTCCTACGAGCAGTACTTC.

The chain links TRBV20-1 to TRBJ2-7; 8 nucleotides line up with TRBD1. V shed 3 bases, J shed 5 bases, and the junction held 6 bases outside the gene matches. The CDR3 length is 13 residues. The germline gives CDR1 DFQATT, CDR2 SNEGSKA (reference sequence). CDR3 bases: TGCAGTGCTAGTAAGCAGGGGGCGAACGAGCAGTACTTC. It specifies CSASKQGANEQYF.

This clone was counted at least ten times. The rearrangement uses TRBV28 and TRBJ2-1, with 7 bases that match TRBD1. This CDR3 has 14 residues. Germline CDR1 is MDHEN and CDR2 is SYDVKM. With 7 bases clipped from V and 8 bases from J, the junction kept 11 bases outside the gene matches. CDR3 in amino acids: CASNAGTAGYEQFF. CDR3 bases: TGTGCCAGCAACGCCGGGACAGCAGGATATGAGCAGTTCTTC.

This CDR3 is CASSRPRDRADTEAFF. The CDR3, as DNA: TGTGCCAGCAGCAGACCCCGGGACAGGGCCGACACTGAAGCTTTCTTT. The chain recombines TRBV5-5 with TRBJ1-1, with 9 nucleotides matching TRBD1. Unmatched junction bases numbered 10, after V lost 4 bases and J lost 3 bases. The germline gives CDR1 SGHKS, CDR2 YYEKEE (reference sequence). The length of the CDR3 is 16 residues. The full variable domain, completed using reference TRBV5-5 and TRBJ1-1, is DAGVTQSPTHLIKTRGQQVTLRCSPISGHKSVSWYQQVLGQGPQFIFQYYEKEERGRGNFPDRFSARQFPNYSSELNVNALLLGDSALYLCASSRPRDRADTEAFFGQGTRLTVV.

V gene TRBV5-6 combines with J gene TRBJ1-6; D gene unclear. Trimming removed 0 bases from V and 12 bases from J, with 7 bases in between. The CDR3 is 12 amino acids. Germline CDR1 SGHDT, CDR2 YYEEEE. As DNA, the CDR3 is TGTGCCAGCAGCTTGGGACTCCTACCCCTCCACTTT. Protein sequence: CASSLGLLPLHF.

V is TRBV5-1 and J is TRBJ2-5, with 8 bases fitting TRBD1. Germline V gives CDR1 SGHRS, CDR2 YFSETQ. The CDR3 spans 17 residues. V dropped 0 bases and J dropped 5; count of bases not matched to a gene: 12. The CDR3 here is CASSLAGQGGAFETQYF. The CDR3 nucleotides are TGCGCCAGCAGCTTGGCCGGACAGGGCGGAGCCTTTGAGACCCAGTACTTC.

As for this clone: At one boundary the junction diverges from the germline segment, which might be a read error. The J gene is TRBJ1-1, the V gene TRBV7-7; 7 nucleotides agree with TRBD1. The length of the CDR3 is 13 residues. CDR1 is SSHAT and CDR2 is FNYEAQ in the germline V gene (reference sequence). DNA for the CDR3: TGTGCTAGCAGCCGAGACAGGGATACTGAAGCTTTCTTT. Its translation: CASSRDRDTEAFF.

The genes are TRBV6-5 and TRBJ2-5, with 14 nucleotides matching TRBD2. The V and J ends lost 2 bases and 5 bases, in that order; junction bases with no gene match: 4. Germline V gives CDR1 MNHEY, CDR2 SVGAGI. This CDR3 spans 16 amino acids. The CDR3 sequence: CASSYGLAGGGETQYF. As DNA, the CDR3 is TGTGCCAGCAGTTACGGACTAGCGGGGGGTGGTGAGACCCAGTACTTC.

The chain uses TRBV2 and TRBJ2-1; TRBD2 matches at 13 bases. The ends lost 8 bases at V and 2 bases at J; junction bases unmatched: 9. CDR1 SNHLY and CDR2 FYNNEI come from the germline V gene. The CDR3 runs to 17 residues. The DNA for the CDR3 is TGTGCCAGCGCATCTCGACTAGCGGGGGGCCCCTACAATGAGCAGTTCTTC. Translating gives CASASRLAGGPYNEQFF.

V usage is TRBV10-2 and J usage is TRBJ1-1; D not certain. The CDR3 totals 13 residues. Germline CDR1 and CDR2: WSHSY and SAAADI. V lost 0 bases, J lost 10 bases, and 12 bases lay in between. The CDR3 region is CASSESRGSSAFF. In DNA form, the CDR3 reads TGCGCCAGCAGTGAGTCGAGAGGGTCCTCAGCTTTCTTT.

The rearrangement joins TRBV30 to TRBJ1-1, with unresolved D. Germline-derived CDR1 and CDR2 are GTSNPN and SVGIG (reference sequence). This CDR3 comprises 11 residues. Trimming stripped 8 bases from V and 1 base from J, with 8 bases between. CDR3 DNA: TGTGCCATGGAGAGGAACACTGAAGCTTTCTTT. It translates to CAMERNTEAFF. The full variable domain, with the rest looked up from reference TRBV30 and TRBJ1-1, is SQTIHQWPATLVQPVGSPLSLECTVEGTSNPNLYWYRQAAGRGLQLLFYSVGIGQISSEVPQNLSASRPQDRQFILSSKKLLLSDSGFYLCAMERNTEAFFGQGTRLTVV.

This clone was counted many times. Additional DNA sequences in this sample encode the identical CDR3. The chain recombines TRBV7-2 with TRBJ2-7; TRBD1 is a possible D gene (6 bases). V shed 5 bases and J shed 4 bases, with 12 bases lying between them. Germline V gene lookup returns CDR1 SGHTA and CDR2 FQGNSA. This CDR3 is 13 amino acids long. For the CDR3, the DNA is TGTGCCAGCAGCCCACGGACAGATTACGAGCAGTACGTC. Translation: CASSPRTDYEQYV.

In this sample, this clone turned up a few times. V and J are TRBV18 and TRBJ1-3; D gene uncertain. CDR3 length: 11 residues. Germline V gene lookup returns CDR1 KGHSH and CDR2 LQKENI. Trimming shortened V by 10 bases and J by 3 bases, and 7 bases separated the two germline ends. The CDR3, as DNA: TGTGCCATCCCTGTTGGAAACACCATATATTTT. Translated, it gives CAIPVGNTIYF.

The DNA of the CDR3 is TGTGCCAGCACATTAGCGGGGGAATCCTACAATGAGCAGTTCTTC. Encoded protein: CASTLAGESYNEQFF. J is TRBJ2-1 and V is TRBV28; TRBD2 matches at 9 bases. Germline V lookup: CDR1 MDHEN, CDR2 SYDVKM. Trimming cost V 7 bases and J 1 base; bases outside gene matches: 5. The CDR3 runs to 15 residues.

V and J are TRBV29-1 and TRBJ2-1; D is perhaps TRBD1 (6 bases). V was shortened by 5 bases and J by 6 bases, with 11 bases between the two germline ends. The CDR3 loop spans 12 amino acids. Germline lookup yields CDR1 SQVTM and CDR2 ANQGSEA. CDR3 sequence reads: CSVNQQGNEQFF. DNA for the CDR3: TGCAGCGTTAACCAACAGGGCAATGAGCAGTTCTTC.

Written as DNA, the CDR3 is TGTGCCTGGAGTGAACAGGGAAATTCACCCCTCCACTTT. Its protein product is CAWSEQGNSPLHF. The V call is TRBV30, the J call TRBJ1-6; a possible D gene is TRBD1 (6 bases). V gave up 1 base and J gave up 7 bases, with 8 bases separating them. The CDR3 length is 13 residues. Per germline, CDR1 GTSNPN and CDR2 SVGIG (reference sequence).

This clone has just one count. The V and J genes are TRBV5-1 and TRBJ1-1; 7 bases match TRBD1. The V segment lost 1 base and the J segment 1 base; nucleotides outside the gene matches: 4. Looked up from germline, CDR1 is SGHRS and CDR2 is YFSETQ. The CDR3 has 15 amino acids. CDR3 DNA: TGCGCCAGCAGCTTGTTGGCAGGGGGGAACACTGAAGCTTTCTTT. Its translation: CASSLLAGGNTEAFF.